Below are 9 T cell receptor beta chains sequenced from a single sample in a study of early T cells in non-severe SARS-CoV-2 infection. In TCRdb, the 5' RACE reads were re-called with MiXCR into one record per CDR3 protein. Here the sample spans some 100,000 distinct CDR3 sequences, about 14% being singletons. Specimen: whole blood. The receptor source for this set is an adult who was a healthcare worker with PCR-confirmed SARS-CoV-2 infection or an uninfected control (not recorded which).

This clonotype was seen only a few times. The rearrangement uses TRBV11-2 and TRBJ2-3, with a tentative D call TRBD1 (5 bases). Trimming cost V 8 bases and J 1 base, with 10 bases left between them. Germline V CDR1 and CDR2: SGHAT, FQNNGV. There are 13 residues in the CDR3. CDR3 region: CASQGQGTDTQYF. CDR3 sequence (DNA): TGTGCCAGCCAGGGTCAGGGCACAGATACGCAGTATTTT.

The chain joins TRBV5-5 to TRBJ1-2, with TRBD1 as a possible D gene (5 bases). The CDR3 is 13 amino acids. Germline lookup yields CDR1 SGHKS and CDR2 YYEKEE (reference sequence). Between the trimmed V and J ends, which lost 4 bases and 1 base, there was a span of 8 bases. As DNA, the CDR3 is TGTGCCAGCAGCCAGGGCGGTAACTATGGCTACACCTTC. Translated: CASSQGGNYGYTF.

This clonotype occurred a few times. The chain carries TRBV13 and TRBJ2-3; 9 nucleotides agree with TRBD2. V was pared by 5 bases and J by 4 bases, with 4 bases of the junction left unmatched. This CDR3 region has 14 residues. CDR1 is PRHDT, CDR2 FYEKMQ, per germline (reference sequence). In DNA form, the CDR3 reads TGTGCCAGCAGCCAAGCGGGGGGATCAGATACGCAGTATTTT. Translation: CASSQAGGSDTQYF.

There are many counts of this clonotype. The rearrangement joins TRBV12-3 or TRBV12-4 to TRBJ2-5; 7 bases agree with TRBD1. The CDR3 contains 14 residues. V shed 2 bases, J shed 1 base, and the junction held 1 base outside the gene matches. The CDR3 coding sequence is TGTGCCAGCAGTTTACGGACAGGCCAAGAGACCCAGTACTTC. As protein: CASSLRTGQETQYF.

This clonotype was counted a few times. The gene calls are TRBV6-1 and TRBJ2-7; 9 bases are a match to TRBD1. Germline V CDR1 and CDR2: MNHNS, SASEGT. V was clipped by 6 bases and J by 3 bases; unmatched bases: 9. This CDR3 has 15 amino acids. The CDR3, as DNA: TGTGCCAGCAGCAAATTCGGGACAGGGAACTACGAGCAGTACGTC. This sequence encodes CASSKFGTGNYEQYV.

This clonotype has a count of ten or more. The chain carries TRBV5-1 and TRBJ1-2; the D gene is possibly TRBD1 (5 bases). Per germline, CDR1 SGHRS and CDR2 YFSETQ. This CDR3 has 14 amino acids. V was pared by 4 bases and J by 5 bases, with 15 bases between. For the CDR3, the DNA is TGCGCCAGCAGCGCCGGAGCAGGGCAGTATGGCTACACCTTC. As protein: CASSAGAGQYGYTF.

The V call is TRBV3-1, the J call TRBJ2-1; 7 nucleotides agree with TRBD1. This CDR3 region has 16 residues. Germline CDR1 is LGHDT and CDR2 is YNNKEL (reference sequence). V gave up 4 bases and J gave up 0 bases; unmatched junction bases: 6. The CDR3 bases are TGTGCCAGCAGCCCCGGGACAGCCTACTCCTACAATGAGCAGTTCTTC. Translation gives CASSPGTAYSYNEQFF.

This clonotype was detected a few times. The chain recombines TRBV4-1 with TRBJ1-2; D call uncertain. The CDR3 runs 14 residues. Germline V gene lookup returns CDR1 MGHRA and CDR2 YSYEKL. V dropped 0 bases and J dropped 4 bases, with 9 bases sitting between them. CDR3 sequence (DNA): TGCGCCAGCAGCCAAGATCCGCGCTCCTATGGCTACACCTTC. Encoded protein: CASSQDPRSYGYTF.

This clonotype was seen more than once but under ten times. The rearrangement uses TRBV3-1 and TRBJ2-1; 9 positions agree with TRBD1. J was trimmed by 5 bases and V by 5 bases; bases with no gene match: 7. This CDR3 region has 15 residues. In germline, CDR1 is LGHDT, CDR2 YNNKEL (reference sequence). The CDR3 nucleotides are TGTGCCAGCAGCGCCGGGACAGGGCCCCACAATGAGCAGTTCTTC. Its protein product is CASSAGTGPHNEQFF.